This is a list of T cell receptor beta chains from one sample in a study of shared clonotypes between healthy human individuals. The method was immunoSEQ multiplex PCR; TCRdb's version includes in-frame clones alone and lacks a portion of them. The table has hundreds of thousands of clones, 60% to 75% seen once; the top ten hold around 2%. Sequences were obtained from memory CD4+ T cells sorted from blood. The source of these receptors is a woman between 25 and 40 years old in good health. CDR3s include the opening cysteine and the closing phenylalanine or tryptophan. D genes are given only for firm matches. Expanded clones get a size class; other rows say once, few or many, or leave the size out.

V	size	D	J	DNA	CDR3
TRBV18	.	TRBD1	TRBJ1-6	TGTGCCAGCTCACCCCAGGGGGGTTCACCCCTCCACTTT	CASSPQGGSPLHF
TRBV11-2	.	.	TRBJ2-3	TGTGCCAGCAGCTTAGCGACTAGGGGGCCGGATACGCAGTATTTT	CASSLATRGPDTQYF
TRBV13	.	.	TRBJ2-7	TGTGCCAGCAGCTTAGAACGAAACTCCTACGAGCAGTACTTC	CASSLERNSYEQYF
TRBV18	.	.	TRBJ1-1	TGTGCCAGCTCGCCTCAAGGGGGAGACACTGAAGCTTTCTTT	CASSPQGGDTEAFF
TRBV28	.	.	TRBJ2-3	TGTGCCAGCAGTTTCCGGACTTTGGATCGGTGGGATACGCAGTATTTT	CASSFRTLDRWDTQYF
TRBV27	.	.	TRBJ2-3	TGTGCCAGCAGTTTATCTAGAGATACGCAGTATTTT	CASSLSRDTQYF
TRBV5-4	.	TRBD1	TRBJ1-1	TGTGCCAGCAGCCCAAGGACAGGTTTGAACACTGAAGCTTTCTTT	CASSPRTGLNTEAFF
TRBV6-5	once	TRBD2	TRBJ2-1	TGTGCCAGCGGACTAGCGTTCTACAATGAGCAGTTCTTC	CASGLAFYNEQFF
TRBV19	.	TRBD1	TRBJ2-3	TGTGCCAGTACGGACAGGTCCCCCACAGATACGCAGTATTTT	CASTDRSPTDTQYF
TRBV28	.	TRBD2	TRBJ2-4	TGTGCCAGCAGTCCCTGGACGGCGGGAGGGCCTAACATTCAGTACTTC	CASSPWTAGGPNIQYF
TRBV10-2	.	.	TRBJ1-1	TGCGCCAGCAGTGTCCCCGGCGGCCGGAACACTGAAGCTTTCTTT	CASSVPGGRNTEAFF
TRBV29-1	.	.	TRBJ2-1	TGCAGCGTTGAGGCTATCTACAATGAGCAGTTCTTC	CSVEAIYNEQFF
TRBV29-1	.	TRBD1	TRBJ2-7	TGCAGCGTCCAACCCTGGGACAGGGAGGGCGAGCAGTACTTC	CSVQPWDREGEQYF
TRBV28	.	.	TRBJ2-1	TGTGCCAGCATTAGCCCTCCCTCCTACAATGAGCAGTTCTTC	CASISPPSYNEQFF
TRBV28	few	.	TRBJ1-3	TGTGCCAGCAGTCCCCTCGTCTCTGGAAACACCATATATTTT	CASSPLVSGNTIYF
TRBV5-1	.	.	TRBJ1-2	TGCGCCAGCAGCCACACCTTTCCGGGGTTGGCAGCGAGGCACTTCTACTATGGCTACACCTTC	CASSHTFPGLAARHFYYGYTF
TRBV18	.	TRBD1	TRBJ1-5	TGTGCCAGCTCACCGGGACAGGGGGACAATCAGCCCCAGCATTTT	CASSPGQGDNQPQHF
TRBV6-6	once	.	TRBJ1-1	TGTGCCAGCAGTTACGAGGTCGGTGAAGCTTTCTTT	CASSYEVGEAFF
TRBV4-2	.	.	TRBJ2-3	TGTGCCAGCAGCCAAGGGGCCCTCCCAGATACGCAGTATTTT	CASSQGALPDTQYF
TRBV5-1	.	.	TRBJ2-2	TGCGCCAGCAGCTTGGAAGGGTTAGTGACCGGGGAGCTGTTTTTT	CASSLEGLVTGELFF
TRBV6-1	.	.	TRBJ2-1	TGTGCCAGCAGTGAAGGTTCGGCTCTCTACAATGAGCAGTTCTTC	CASSEGSALYNEQFF
TRBV28	.	.	TRBJ2-5	TGTGCCACCATGAGGGACCGCCAAGAGGAGACCCAGTACTTC	CATMRDRQEETQYF
TRBV4-1	.	.	TRBJ2-7	TGCGCCAGCAGCGGGCAATCGGAGCAGTACTTC	CASSGQSEQYF
TRBV19	.	.	TRBJ2-7	TGTGCCAGTAGTAAGCCAGGGGAACTAGTTCAGTACTTC	CASSKPGELVQYF
TRBV5-4	few	.	TRBJ1-2	TGTGCCAGCAGTTCACAACAGGTTCGCTATGGCTACACCTTC	CASSSQQVRYGYTF
TRBV10-3	few	.	TRBJ1-3	TGTGCCATCTCTCTCGAGGGAAACACCATATATTTT	CAISLEGNTIYF
TRBV7-7	.	TRBD1	TRBJ2-7	TGTGCCAGCAGCCTGGGACAGGGACGGTCCGAGCAGTACTTC	CASSLGQGRSEQYF